The clone carrying this TCR beta chain counts as medium-sized. TCRdb re-called the RT-PCR reads through MiXCR, storing one row per CDR3 protein. The sample holds 1,500 to 2,000 distinct CDR3 sequences, approximately 3.5% seen once. The source of the sample is a study of immune reconstitution after stem cell transplant in scleroderma. Trimming cost V 4 bases and J 5 bases, with 18 bases left between them. The CDR3 runs to 17 residues. Per germline, CDR1 SEHNR and CDR2 FQNEAQ (reference sequence). Sampling was conducted before or after autologous hematopoietic stem cell transplantation (not recorded which). V gene TRBV7-9 combines with J gene TRBJ1-6; perhaps TRBD1 as D (6 bases). The TCR was taken from a male donor with systemic sclerosis. The CDR3 region is CASSSTNQGFDNSPLHF. In DNA, the CDR3 is TGTGCCAGCAGCTCGACCAACCAGGGGTTCGATAATTCACCCCTCCACTTT. Drawing the rest from reference TRBV7-9 and TRBJ1-6, the complete variable domain is DTGVSQNPRHKITKRGQNVTFRCDPISEHNRLYWYRQTLGQGPEFLTYFQNEAQLEKSRLLSDRFSAERPKGSFSTLEIQRTEQGDSAMYLCASSSTNQGFDNSPLHFGNGTRLTVT.